Below are 20 T cell receptor beta chains sequenced from a single sample in a study of cytomegalovirus exposure and HLA in healthy donors. The PCR had 60 Vbeta and 13 Jbeta primers. Here immunoSEQ multiplex PCR was the method, and the copy in TCRdb shows in-frame clones only, minus some. The data show roughly 150,000 clones, with about 88% seen just once and over 2.5% held by the top ten. Sequencing input: PBMCs. Receptors originate from a man aged 25 to 40 in good health and CMV-seropositive.

This clone came up a few times. V usage is TRBV7-2 and J usage is TRBJ1-1, with a tentative D call TRBD1 (5 bases). The CDR3 loop spans 15 amino acids. Germline CDR1 is SGHTA and CDR2 is FQGNSA. V shed 1 base and J shed 1 base, with 10 bases lying between them. For the CDR3, the DNA is TGTGCCAGCAGCTTAGGGTTAACAGGGAACACTGAAGCTTTCTTT. This encodes CASSLGLTGNTEAFF.

In nucleotides, the CDR3 is TGTGCCAGCAGCCCTAGACAGGGAAGAGATGAAAAACTGTTTTTT. Translating it yields CASSPRQGRDEKLFF. This rearrangement joins TRBV5-5 to TRBJ1-4; 7 bases are a match to TRBD1. The CDR3 spans 15 residues. Germline lookup yields CDR1 SGHKS and CDR2 YYEKEE (reference sequence). J lost 6 bases, V lost 4 bases, and 9 bases had no gene match.

V usage is TRBV6-6 and J usage is TRBJ2-5; perhaps TRBD1 as D (6 bases). CDR3 size: 13 residues. The germline V and J ends were trimmed by 5 bases and 4 bases, with 11 bases remaining between them. The germline V gene has CDR1 MNHNY and CDR2 SVGAGI (reference sequence). Written as DNA, the CDR3 is TGTGCCAGCAGTGGGGGCCAAAGAGAGACCCAGTACTTC. Translating it yields CASSGGQRETQYF.

The rearrangement uses TRBV9 and TRBJ2-7; no firm D call. The CDR3 has 15 amino acids. Germline V gene lookup returns CDR1 SGDLS and CDR2 YYNGEE. V gave up 0 bases and J gave up 3 bases, with 13 bases separating them. The CDR3: CASSVGSAESYEQYF. CDR3 DNA: TGTGCCAGCAGCGTAGGGAGCGCTGAGAGCTACGAGCAGTACTTC.

This clone appeared a single time. The chain links TRBV6-4 to TRBJ2-1, with 11 positions matching TRBD1. V shed 3 bases, J shed 9 bases, and the junction held 7 bases outside the gene matches. Germline V gene lookup returns CDR1 MRHNA and CDR2 SNTAGT. This CDR3 is built from 15 residues. The CDR3: CASSEYGTGGGEQFF. For the CDR3, the DNA is TGTGCCAGCAGTGAATACGGGACAGGGGGAGGTGAGCAGTTCTTC.

The rearrangement uses TRBV11-3 and TRBJ2-3, with TRBD2 identical over 9 bases. Looked up from germline, CDR1 is SGHNT and CDR2 is YENEEA. This CDR3 has 17 amino acids. After removal of 5 bases from V and 0 bases from J, the junction contained 9 bases not matched to a gene. The CDR3 DNA is TGTGCCAGCAGCCCCCTCGGGGGACTAGCCAGCACAGATACGCAGTATTTT. Translation gives CASSPLGGLASTDTQYF.

The chain recombines TRBV7-3 with TRBJ2-2; perhaps TRBD1 as D (6 bases). The CDR3 covers 14 residues. V shed 5 bases and J shed 1 base, with 8 bases lying between them. Germline V gives CDR1 SGHTA, CDR2 FQGTGA. Here the CDR3 DNA reads TGTGCCAGCAGCCCGACAGGGAACACCGGGGAGCTGTTTTTT. It translates to CASSPTGNTGELFF.

V and J are TRBV2 and TRBJ1-4, with D unclear. The V end was cut by 11 bases, the J end by 6 bases, with 10 bases between. The CDR3 has 11 amino acids. Germline CDR1 is SNHLY and CDR2 is FYNNEI. CDR3 loop: CAGRVDEKLFF. The DNA for the CDR3 is TGTGCCGGGCGGGTGGATGAAAAACTGTTTTTT.

The rearrangement joins TRBV11-3 to TRBJ2-2, with 9 nucleotides matching TRBD2. This CDR3 spans 14 amino acids. V lost 6 bases, J lost 6 bases, and 5 bases stayed unmatched. The germline CDR1 and CDR2 sequences are SGHNT and YENEEA. The CDR3 reads CASRGREGSGELFF. As DNA, the CDR3 is TGTGCCAGCAGAGGGCGGGAGGGGTCCGGGGAGCTGTTTTTT.

The CDR3 coding sequence is TGCGCCAGCAGCTTGACCATACCACTAGCGGGAGGTGGAGATACGCAGTATTTT. This sequence encodes CASSLTIPLAGGGDTQYF. V is TRBV5-1 and J is TRBJ2-3, with 12 bases lining up with TRBD2. This CDR3 region has 18 residues. Germline values: CDR1 SGHRS, CDR2 YFSETQ. Germline trimming cut 1 base from V and 5 bases from J; bases unmatched to any gene: 11.

In its sample, this clone was seen a few times. The germline gene is not matched at one end of the junction; a read error may be the cause. Different DNA sequences within this sample yield the same CDR3. The rearrangement uses TRBV7-7 and TRBJ1-1; possible D gene TRBD1, 5 bases. The germline gives CDR1 SSHAT, CDR2 FNYEAQ (reference sequence). The CDR3 extends over 13 amino acids. The CDR3 region is CASSLDRNTEAFF. The CDR3 nucleotides read TGTGCTAGCAGCTTAGACAGGAACACTGAAGCTTTCTTT.

The CDR3 DNA sequence: TGTGCCGCCCGGGACAGCCGCACTGAAGCTTTCTTT. Protein sequence: CAARDSRTEAFF. The chain couples TRBV19 to TRBJ1-1, with 7 bases fitting TRBD1. CDR1 and CDR2 (germline): LNHDA, SQIVND (reference sequence). The length of the CDR3 is 12 residues. The V gene end was trimmed by 11 bases and the J gene end by 4 bases; junction bases not matched to a gene: 7.

The CDR3 coding sequence is TGTGCCAGCAGTTACTCCGGGACAGGGGGCACAGATACGCAGTATTTT. This translates into CASSYSGTGGTDTQYF. This rearrangement joins TRBV7-3 to TRBJ2-3, with TRBD1 identical over 10 bases. The ends lost 6 bases at V and 1 base at J; junction bases unmatched: 7. Germline loops: CDR1 SGHTA, CDR2 FQGTGA. This CDR3 region has 16 residues.

This chain uses TRBV7-8 with TRBJ1-4; 7 bases agree with TRBD1. The germline gives CDR1 SGHVS, CDR2 FQNEAQ. V lost 5 bases, J lost 5 bases, and 14 bases stayed unmatched. This CDR3 has 17 residues. The DNA for the CDR3 is TGTGCCAGCAGCCCCTATGGGGGACAGTTTGACAATGAAAAACTGTTTTTT. This translates into CASSPYGGQFDNEKLFF.

This clone showed up just a few times. The genes are TRBV7-3 and TRBJ2-7; TRBD2 aligns across 7 bases. Germline V gives CDR1 SGHTA, CDR2 FQGTGA. Trimming removed 2 bases from V and 5 bases from J; junction bases left unmatched: 9. The CDR3 is 15 amino acids. CDR3 nucleotides: TGTGCCAGCAGCTTATCTCCGCGGGGGATAGACGAGCAGTACTTC. This encodes CASSLSPRGIDEQYF. The entire variable domain, with the rest obtained from reference TRBV7-3 and TRBJ2-7, is as follows: GAGVSQTPSNKVTEKGKYVELRCDPISGHTALYWYRQSLGQGPEFLIYFQGTGAADDSGLPNDRFFAVRPEGSVSTLKIQRTERGDSAVYLCASSLSPRGIDEQYFGPGTRLTVT.

The chain recombines TRBV6-1 with TRBJ1-2, with unresolved D. The germline gives CDR1 MNHNS, CDR2 SASEGT. This CDR3 spans 14 amino acids. The V and J ends lost 2 bases and 2 bases respectively, with 9 bases between them. DNA of the CDR3: TGTGCCAGCAGTGAACCCCCTCTGAACTATGGCTACACCTTC. It translates to CASSEPPLNYGYTF.

This sequence joins TRBV11-3 and TRBJ2-1, with TRBD1 matching 12 bases. Germline lookup yields CDR1 SGHNT and CDR2 YENEEA. V dropped 5 bases and J dropped 8; count of bases not matched to a gene: 10. The CDR3 loop spans 16 amino acids. The DNA of the CDR3 is TGTGCCAGCAGCCCCGCGTGGGACAGGGGGCTGGATGAGCAGTTCTTC. It codes for CASSPAWDRGLDEQFF.

This chain connects TRBV10-1 to TRBJ1-5; D gene unclear. Germline values: CDR1 WNHNN, CDR2 SYGVQD (reference sequence). The CDR3 loop spans 16 amino acids. Trimming shortened V by 6 bases and J by 0 bases, and 15 bases separated the two germline ends. The CDR3 loop is CASSLQIPNSNQPQHF. The CDR3 nucleotides read TGCGCCAGCAGCTTGCAGATTCCGAATAGCAATCAGCCCCAGCATTTT.

The rearrangement uses TRBV30 and TRBJ2-1; 10 bases agree with TRBD1. With V trimmed by 3 bases and J by 0 bases, 8 bases remained unmatched. This CDR3 is built from 17 residues. Per the germline V gene, CDR1 is GTSNPN and CDR2 is SVGIG (reference sequence). CDR3 nucleotide sequence: TGTGCCTGGAGCTCTAGGACAGGGGGGAACTCCTACAATGAGCAGTTCTTC. It encodes CAWSSRTGGNSYNEQFF.

The J gene is TRBJ2-5, the V gene TRBV5-1; D is possibly TRBD2 (7 bases). The V end lost 5 bases, the J end lost 2 bases, and 13 bases lay between the germline ends. Germline V lookup: CDR1 SGHRS, CDR2 YFSETQ. The CDR3 runs 14 residues. DNA of the CDR3: TGCGCCAGCAGTTCAGGGGAGGGACAAGAGACCCAGTACTTC. This codes for CASSSGEGQETQYF.